The sample holds many counts of the clone carrying this T cell receptor (beta chain). Its antigen is currently unknown. TCRdb itself ran the reads through MiXCR, one entry per CDR3 protein. The sample holds approximately 320,000 distinct CDR3 sequences, around 9.5% seen once. The data originate from a study of T cell repertoires in cytomegalovirus infection. Study overall: A matching HLA type, together with CMV infection, was signaled by public TCR beta signatures.

Study-wide results and caveats: CMV carriers having the relevant HLA were flagged by cumulative public TCR beta family frequency. CMV-specific HLA-C-restricted TCR beta clonotypes dominated the ex vivo response.

Germline V gene lookup returns CDR1 SEHNR and CDR2 FQNEAQ (reference sequence). Trimming shortened V by 2 bases and J by 3 bases, and 2 bases separated the two germline ends. The CDR3 sequence is 12 residues long. The chain is built from TRBV7-9 and TRBJ1-5; no definite D call. The receptor was isolated from a human donor in good health (CMV status not recorded). Some clones in this sample may be carry-over from other donors' samples. Source material: PBMCs. The CDR3 bases are TGTGCCAGCAGCTTAACCAATCAGCCCCAGCATTTT. It yields the protein CASSLTNQPQHF.